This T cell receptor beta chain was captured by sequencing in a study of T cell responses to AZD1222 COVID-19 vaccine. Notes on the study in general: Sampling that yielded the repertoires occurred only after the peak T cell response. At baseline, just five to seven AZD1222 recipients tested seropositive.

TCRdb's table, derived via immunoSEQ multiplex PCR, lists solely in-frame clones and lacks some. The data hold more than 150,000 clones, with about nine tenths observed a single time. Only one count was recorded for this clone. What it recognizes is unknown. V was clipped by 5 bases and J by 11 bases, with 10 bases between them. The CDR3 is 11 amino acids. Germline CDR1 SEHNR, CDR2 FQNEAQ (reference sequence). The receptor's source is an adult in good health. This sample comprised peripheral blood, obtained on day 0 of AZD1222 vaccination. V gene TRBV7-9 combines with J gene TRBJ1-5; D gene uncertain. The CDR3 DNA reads TGTGCCAGCAGCCCCCTCTTGACCCAGCATTTT. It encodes CASSPLLTQHF.